This T cell receptor beta chain stems from a study of long-term antiretroviral therapy in people with HIV. Study-level results: Clonal populations expanded prior to ART predominated within the repertoire at all time points.

The CDR3 length is 14 residues. Germline assignment: CDR1 MNHEY and CDR2 SVGAGI. V was clipped by 6 bases and J by 1 base; unmatched bases: 3. Assay version v3.0 of immunoSEQ was used, and it was run at survey level. Clones were sequenced by immunoSEQ multiplex PCR, and TCRdb holds only the in-frame ones, with some missing. Seen here are about 34,000 clones, around nine tenths observed once, and the top ten hold 10% to 15%. To note about this clone: As yet, its antigen is unknown.

V is TRBV6-5 and J is TRBJ1-5; TRBD1 agrees at 7 bases. This TCR derives from a young man with HIV. The specimen comprised unsorted PBMCs, sampled 1.1 years after starting antiretroviral therapy. The CDR3 reads CASRRTGSNQPQHF. The CDR3 coding sequence is TGTGCCAGCAGGAGGACAGGAAGCAATCAGCCCCAGCATTTT.